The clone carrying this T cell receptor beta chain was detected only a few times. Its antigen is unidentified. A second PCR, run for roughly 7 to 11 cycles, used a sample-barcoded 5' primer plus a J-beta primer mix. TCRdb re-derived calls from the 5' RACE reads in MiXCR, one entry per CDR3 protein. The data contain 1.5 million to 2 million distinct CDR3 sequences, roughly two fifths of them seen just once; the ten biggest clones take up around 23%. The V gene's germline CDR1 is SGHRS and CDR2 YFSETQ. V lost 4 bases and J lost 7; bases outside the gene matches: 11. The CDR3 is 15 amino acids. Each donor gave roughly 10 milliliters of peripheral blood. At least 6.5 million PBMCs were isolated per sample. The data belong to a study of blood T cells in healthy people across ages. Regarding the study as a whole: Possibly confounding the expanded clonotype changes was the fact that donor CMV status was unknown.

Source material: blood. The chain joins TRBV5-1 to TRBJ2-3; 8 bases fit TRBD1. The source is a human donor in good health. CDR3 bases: TGCGCCAGCAGCACAGGGACAGGCTCGCTACATACGCAGTATTTT. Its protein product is CASSTGTGSLHTQYF.